This entry lists 16 T cell receptor beta chains sequenced from one sample in a study of CD8 T cells in Susac syndrome. When the RNA was reverse transcribed, random hexamers were used with an input of roughly 0.45 to 1 ug. A single record per CDR3 protein comes from TCRdb applying MiXCR to the immunoSEQ multiplex PCR reads. Of 170,000 or so distinct CDR3 sequences detected, approximately 95% appear once; the ten largest clones hold approximately 0.09%. Sample: CD4+ T cells from PBMCs. These receptors were collected from a human donor with multiple sclerosis.

The chain uses TRBV28 and TRBJ1-5, with D maybe TRBD1 (5 bases). Trimming left V 5 bases short and J 0 bases short, with 14 bases between. From germline, CDR1 is MDHEN and CDR2 SYDVKM. There are 16 residues in the CDR3. The CDR3 nucleotides are TGTGCCAGCAGTAACAACCGGGGCGGTAGCAATCAGCCCCAGCATTTT. Protein: CASSNNRGGSNQPQHF.

The chain employs TRBV11-2 and TRBJ2-7; D not resolved. The V end was cut by 5 bases, the J end by 3 bases, with 11 bases between. There are 13 residues in the CDR3. Germline V gene data show CDR1 as SGHAT and CDR2 as FQNNGV. For the CDR3, the DNA is TGTGCCAGCAGCCCCCACCCGGGCTACGAGCAGTACTTC. Protein: CASSPHPGYEQYF.

V and J are TRBV4-1 and TRBJ2-4; no reliable D call. Germline V gene data show CDR1 as MGHRA and CDR2 as YSYEKL. V was shortened by 0 bases and J by 3 bases, with 9 bases between the two germline ends. The CDR3 spans 15 residues. DNA of the CDR3: TGCGCCAGCAGCCAAGAACCCAACAACAAAAACATTCAGTACTTC. Protein product: CASSQEPNNKNIQYF.

The chain carries TRBV28 and TRBJ2-7; tentative D call: TRBD2 (6 bases). Trimming stripped 5 bases from V and 4 bases from J, with 9 bases between. This CDR3 comprises 12 residues. Germline CDR1 is MDHEN and CDR2 is SYDVKM. CDR3 protein: CASSGAGYEQYF. Here the CDR3 DNA reads TGTGCCAGCAGTGGGGCGGGATACGAGCAGTACTTC.

This clonotype came up once. V and J are TRBV20-1 and TRBJ1-1, with a possible D match to TRBD1 (5 bases). Per germline, CDR1 DFQATT and CDR2 SNEGSKA (reference sequence). The CDR3 is 13 residues long. Trimming cost V 1 base and J 4 bases, with 10 bases left between them. The CDR3 loop is CSARATVLTEAFF. CDR3 sequence (DNA): TGCAGTGCTAGAGCGACAGTTCTCACTGAAGCTTTCTTT.

CDR3 loop: CASSRTYGTGSIGNTIYF. The CDR3 DNA sequence: TGTGCCAGCAGCCGAACCTACGGGACAGGGTCTATTGGAAACACCATATATTTT. The gene calls are TRBV6-1 and TRBJ1-3; TRBD1 matches 9 bases. With V trimmed by 6 bases and J by 3 bases, 15 bases remained unmatched. The CDR3 contains 18 residues. Per germline, CDR1 MNHNS and CDR2 SASEGT.

The rearrangement joins TRBV5-1 to TRBJ1-5, with 7 nucleotides matching TRBD1. V dropped 1 base and J dropped 3; count of bases not matched to a gene: 4. The CDR3 length is 15 residues. Germline CDR1 reads SGHRS; CDR2 reads YFSETQ. CDR3 in DNA: TGCGCCAGCAGCTTGCAGGGGGACGACAATCAGCCCCAGCATTTT. Translation gives CASSLQGDDNQPQHF.

The gene calls are TRBV5-6 and TRBJ2-7; TRBD1 matches 9 bases. From germline, CDR1 is SGHDT and CDR2 YYEEEE. The J segment lost 6 bases and the V segment lost 4 bases, leaving 2 bases of the junction unmatched. CDR3 size: 12 residues. The CDR3 here is CASSGTGPEQYF. The CDR3 DNA sequence: TGTGCCAGCAGCGGGACAGGGCCCGAGCAGTACTTC.

The CDR3 spells CASSQTSGVNNEQFF. CDR3 bases: TGTGCCAGCTCACAGACTAGCGGGGTTAACAATGAGCAGTTCTTC. This chain uses TRBV18 with TRBJ2-1; 11 bases match TRBD2. Germline lookup yields CDR1 KGHSH and CDR2 LQKENI. Trimming cost V 4 bases and J 5 bases; bases outside gene matches: 4. This CDR3 region has 15 residues. Full variable domain (missing parts from reference TRBV18 and TRBJ2-1): NAGVMQNPRHLVRRRGQEARLRCSPMKGHSHVYWYRQLPEEGLKFMVYLQKENIIDESGMPKERFSAEFPKEGPSILRIQQVVRGDSAAYFCASSQTSGVNNEQFFGPGTRLTVL.

The CDR3 coding sequence is TGTGCCAGCAGCCAAGGCCCTACCTCTGGAAACACCATATATTTT. The encoded protein is CASSQGPTSGNTIYF. The rearrangement uses TRBV3-1 and TRBJ1-3; D gene unclear. The germline V gene encodes CDR1 LGHDT and CDR2 YNNKEL (reference sequence). CDR3 length: 15 residues. Trimming stripped 1 base from V and 0 bases from J, with 7 bases between.

The chain couples TRBV27 to TRBJ2-7; D is ambiguous. Trimming stripped 3 bases from V and 2 bases from J, with 11 bases between. The germline gives CDR1 MNHEY, CDR2 SMNVEV (reference sequence). CDR3 length equals 14 residues. The CDR3 region is CASSLTQPTYEQYF. CDR3 DNA: TGTGCCAGCAGTTTGACACAGCCTACCTACGAGCAGTACTTC.

This chain links TRBV6-5 with TRBJ2-3; D may be TRBD2 (6 bases). Germline CDR1 reads MNHEY; CDR2 reads SVGAGI. The CDR3 totals 17 residues. V was trimmed by 0 bases and J by 4 bases, leaving 17 bases between them. The CDR3 sequence is CASSYSGLATGSDTQYF. CDR3 nucleotide sequence: TGTGCCAGCAGTTACTCGGGACTCGCAACCGGTTCAGATACGCAGTATTTT.

The chain has TRBV29-1 and TRBJ2-2; TRBD2 might be the D (6 bases). CDR3 length equals 14 residues. CDR1 is SQVTM and CDR2 is ANQGSEA in the germline V gene. With 6 bases removed from V and 1 base from J, the gap between germline ends came to 12 bases. The DNA of the CDR3 is TGCAGCGTGAGGACTAACCTGAACACCGGGGAGCTGTTTTTT. Amino acids: CSVRTNLNTGELFF.

The rearrangement uses TRBV28 and TRBJ1-2; D uncertain. This CDR3 contains 14 residues. Germline assignment: CDR1 MDHEN and CDR2 SYDVKM. V was pared by 2 bases and J by 6 bases, with 13 bases between. Written as DNA, the CDR3 is TGTGCCAGCAGTTTACTGGGGAAGGGAGATGGCTACACCTTC. This gives the protein CASSLLGKGDGYTF.

The genes are TRBV2 and TRBJ2-5; 10 bases match TRBD1. The CDR3 runs to 14 residues. CDR1 is SNHLY and CDR2 is FYNNEI in the germline V gene. Losses at the gene ends were 7 bases for V and 5 bases for J; bases not matched to a gene: 7. The CDR3 region is CASNRDRGAETQYF. The CDR3 DNA is TGTGCCAGCAACCGGGACAGGGGTGCGGAGACCCAGTACTTC.

The chain has TRBV27 and TRBJ2-7, with TRBD2 as a possible D gene (6 bases). CDR3 size: 15 residues. Per germline, CDR1 MNHEY and CDR2 SMNVEV (reference sequence). V was pared by 2 bases and J by 7 bases, with 18 bases between. The DNA for the CDR3 is TGTGCCAGCAGTTTAATAGCGGCCTCCGCCCTAGAGCAGTACTTC. Its translation: CASSLIAASALEQYF.